This T cell receptor (beta chain) was identified during a study of blood T cell repertoires in COVID-19. In the study overall: PBMCs, B-cell-depleted T cells, or T cells were the source of the cDNA or gDNA that made up the material.

Those who participated ranged in age from roughly 18 to 89 years and resided in approximately 26 US areas. As processed by the authors: Estimation of nucleated cell counts was performed using reference gene primer amplification. TCRdb's table, derived via immunoSEQ multiplex PCR, lists solely in-frame clones and lacks some. The V and J calls and clone size come from that table; D and trimming were worked out from the DNA. Among roughly 500,000 clones listed, 80% to 90% were seen once. The CDR3 covers 15 residues. The V gene lost 6 bases and the J gene lost 1 base, with 13 bases spanning the gap. CDR1 SNHLY and CDR2 FYNNEI come from the germline V gene.

This clonotype was sampled from a woman aged 55-70 years who had recovered from COVID-19. The sample comprised PBMCs or T cells enriched from blood (not recorded which). V usage is TRBV2 and J usage is TRBJ1-5; maybe TRBD1 (5 bases). For the CDR3, the DNA is TGTGCCAGCAGGGGGGGTCCTGGGAGCAATCAGCCCCAGCATTTT. This translates into CASRGGPGSNQPQHF.